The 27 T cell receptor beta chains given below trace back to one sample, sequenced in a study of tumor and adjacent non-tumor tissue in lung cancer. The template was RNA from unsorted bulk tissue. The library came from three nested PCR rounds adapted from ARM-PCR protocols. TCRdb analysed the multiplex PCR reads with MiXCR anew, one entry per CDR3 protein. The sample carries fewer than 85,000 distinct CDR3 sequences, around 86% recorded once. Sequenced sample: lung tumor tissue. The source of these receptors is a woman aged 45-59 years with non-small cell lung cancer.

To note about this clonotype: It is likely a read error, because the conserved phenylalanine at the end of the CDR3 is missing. CDR3 sequence: CSVARDSHIYI. The CDR3 DNA reads as TGCAGCGTCGCCCGGGACAGTCACATATATATT. V usage is TRBV29-1 and J usage is TRBJ1-3; 7 bases line up with TRBD1. The CDR3 spans 11 residues. CDR1 and CDR2 (germline): SQVTM, ANQGSEA. The trim removed 6 bases at V and 12 bases at J, leaving 8 bases unmatched.

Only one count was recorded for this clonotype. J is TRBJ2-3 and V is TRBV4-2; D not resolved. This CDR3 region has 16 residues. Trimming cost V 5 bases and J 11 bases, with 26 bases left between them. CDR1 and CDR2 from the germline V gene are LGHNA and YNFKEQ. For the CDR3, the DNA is TGTGCCAGCAGCAACGATCTCGAGAGAGCGACAAATATGCAGTATTTT. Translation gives CASSNDLERATNMQYF.

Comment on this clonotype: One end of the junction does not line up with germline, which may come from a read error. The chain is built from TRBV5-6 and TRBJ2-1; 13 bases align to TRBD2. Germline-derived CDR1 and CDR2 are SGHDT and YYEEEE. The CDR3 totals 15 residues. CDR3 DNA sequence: TGTGCCAGCAGCTTAGGACTAGCGGGAGTGTACGAGCAGCTCTTC. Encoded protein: CASSLGLAGVYEQLF. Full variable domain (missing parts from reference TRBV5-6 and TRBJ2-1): DAGVTQSPTHLIKTRGQQVTLRCSPKSGHDTVSWYQQALGQGPQFIFQYYEEEERQRGNFPDRFSGHQFPNYSSELNVNALLLGDSALYLCASSLGLAGVYEQLFGPGTRLTVL.

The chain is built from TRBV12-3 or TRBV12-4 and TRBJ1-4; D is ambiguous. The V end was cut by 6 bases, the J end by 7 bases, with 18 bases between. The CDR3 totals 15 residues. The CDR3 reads CASSLEGDLGEKLFF. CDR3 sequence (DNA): TGTGCCAGCAGCCTAGAGGGTGACTTGGGTGAAAAACTGTTTTTT.

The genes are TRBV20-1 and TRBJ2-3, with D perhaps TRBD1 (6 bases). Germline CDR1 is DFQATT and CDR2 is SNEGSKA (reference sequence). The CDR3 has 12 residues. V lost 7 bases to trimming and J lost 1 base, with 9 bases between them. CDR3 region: CSVEGGTDTQYF. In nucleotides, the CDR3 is TGCAGTGTAGAGGGGGGCACAGATACGCAGTATTTT.

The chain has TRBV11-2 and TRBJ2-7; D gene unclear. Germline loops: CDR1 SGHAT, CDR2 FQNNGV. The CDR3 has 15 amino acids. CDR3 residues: CISSLSQSPSYEQYF. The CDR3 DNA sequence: TGTATCAGCAGCTTATCTCAGAGTCCCTCCTACGAGCAGTACTTC. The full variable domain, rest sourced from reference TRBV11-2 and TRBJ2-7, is EAGVAQSPRYKIIEKRQSVAFWCNPISGHATLYWYQQILGQGPKLLIQFQNNGVVDDSQLPKDRFSAERLKGVDSTLKIQPAKLEDSAVYLCISSLSQSPSYEQYFGPGTRLTVT.

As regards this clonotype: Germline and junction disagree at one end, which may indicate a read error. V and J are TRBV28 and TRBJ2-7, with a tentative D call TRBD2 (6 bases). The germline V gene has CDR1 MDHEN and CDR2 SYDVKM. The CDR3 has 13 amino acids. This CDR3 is CASSPAGPYGQYF. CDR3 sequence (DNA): TGTGCCAGCAGTCCAGCGGGCCCCTACGGGCAGTACTTC.

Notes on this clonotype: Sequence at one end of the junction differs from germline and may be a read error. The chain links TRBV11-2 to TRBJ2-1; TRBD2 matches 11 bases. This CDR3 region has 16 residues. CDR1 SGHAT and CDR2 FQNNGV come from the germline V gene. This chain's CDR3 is CVCSRMILAGDNEQFF. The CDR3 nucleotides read TGCGTCTGCAGCCGGATGATACTAGCGGGGGACAATGAGCAGTTCTTC.

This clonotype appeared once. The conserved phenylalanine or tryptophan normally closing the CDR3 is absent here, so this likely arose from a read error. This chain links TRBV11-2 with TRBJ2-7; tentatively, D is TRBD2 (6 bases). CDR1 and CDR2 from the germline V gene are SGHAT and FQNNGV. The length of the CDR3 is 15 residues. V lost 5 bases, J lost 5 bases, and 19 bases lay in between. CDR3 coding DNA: TGTGCCAGCAGCCTCCCGGGAGACCCATATAACGAGCAGTACCTC. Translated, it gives CASSLPGDPYNEQYL.

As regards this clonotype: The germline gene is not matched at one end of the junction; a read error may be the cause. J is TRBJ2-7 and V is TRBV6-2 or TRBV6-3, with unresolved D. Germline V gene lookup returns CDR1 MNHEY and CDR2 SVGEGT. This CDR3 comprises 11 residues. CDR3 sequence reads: CASIYNYEQYF. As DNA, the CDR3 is TGTGCCAGCATTTACAACTACGAGCAGTACTTC.

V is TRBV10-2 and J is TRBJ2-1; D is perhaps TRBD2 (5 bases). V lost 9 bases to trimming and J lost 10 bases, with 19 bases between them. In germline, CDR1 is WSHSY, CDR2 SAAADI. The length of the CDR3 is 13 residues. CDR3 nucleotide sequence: TGCGCCAGGAGCAAAGCGCGAGAGGGAGAGCAGTTCTTC. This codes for CARSKAREGEQFF.

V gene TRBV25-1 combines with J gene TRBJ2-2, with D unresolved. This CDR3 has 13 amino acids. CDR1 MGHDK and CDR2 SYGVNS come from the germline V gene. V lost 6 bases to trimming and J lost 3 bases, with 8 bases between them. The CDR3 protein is CASRDPYTGELFF. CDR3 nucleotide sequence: TGTGCCAGCAGGGATCCATACACCGGGGAGCTGTTTTTT.

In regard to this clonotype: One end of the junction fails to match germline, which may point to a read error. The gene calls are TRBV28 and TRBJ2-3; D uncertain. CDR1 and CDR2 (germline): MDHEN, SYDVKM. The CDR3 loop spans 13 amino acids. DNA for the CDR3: TGTGCCAGCAGCAATATCATTGAAGATATGCAGTATTTT. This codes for CASSNIIEDMQYF. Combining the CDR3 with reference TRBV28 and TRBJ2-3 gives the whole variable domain DVKVTQSSRYLVKRTGEKVFLECVQDMDHENMFWYRQDPGLGLRLIYFSYDVKMKEKGDIPEGYSVSREKKERFSLILESASTNQTSMYLCASSNIIEDMQYFGPGTRLTVL.

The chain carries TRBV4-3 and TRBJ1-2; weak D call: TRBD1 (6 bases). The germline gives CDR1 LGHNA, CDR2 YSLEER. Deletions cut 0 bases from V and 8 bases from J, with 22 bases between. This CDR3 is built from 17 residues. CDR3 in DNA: TGCGCCAGCAGCCAAGACATCCGCTCTCAGGGGACACAGGGCTACACCTTC. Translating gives CASSQDIRSQGTQGYTF.

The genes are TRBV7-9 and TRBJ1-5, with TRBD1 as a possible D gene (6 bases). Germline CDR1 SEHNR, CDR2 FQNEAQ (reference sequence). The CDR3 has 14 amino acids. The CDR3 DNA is TGTGTCTGCAGCTTGGGGGCAGGGAAACAGCCCCAGCATTTT. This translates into CVCSLGAGKQPQHF.

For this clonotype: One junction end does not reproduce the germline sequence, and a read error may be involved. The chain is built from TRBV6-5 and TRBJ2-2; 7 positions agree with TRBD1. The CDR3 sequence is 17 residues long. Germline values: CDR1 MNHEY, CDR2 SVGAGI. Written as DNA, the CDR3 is TGTGCCAGCAGAACAAGACTGGGGACAGAAAACACCGCGGAGCAGTTTTTC. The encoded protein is CASRTRLGTENTAEQFF.

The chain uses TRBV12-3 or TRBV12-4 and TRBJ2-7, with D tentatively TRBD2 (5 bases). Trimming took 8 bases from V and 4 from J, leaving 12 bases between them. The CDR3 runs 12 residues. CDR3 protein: CASHSEEYEQYF. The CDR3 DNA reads TGTGCCAGCCATAGCGAAGAGTACGAGCAGTACTTC.

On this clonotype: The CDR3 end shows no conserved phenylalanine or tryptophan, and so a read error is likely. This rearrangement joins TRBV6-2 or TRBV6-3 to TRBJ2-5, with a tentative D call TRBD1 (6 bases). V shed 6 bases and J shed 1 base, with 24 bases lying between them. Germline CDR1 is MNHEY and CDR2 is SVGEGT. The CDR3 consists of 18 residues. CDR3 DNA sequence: TGTGCCAGCAGCCGGACCCCTCTTCTAGGGGGAGCCCAAGAGACCCAGTACATC. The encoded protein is CASSRTPLLGGAQETQYI.

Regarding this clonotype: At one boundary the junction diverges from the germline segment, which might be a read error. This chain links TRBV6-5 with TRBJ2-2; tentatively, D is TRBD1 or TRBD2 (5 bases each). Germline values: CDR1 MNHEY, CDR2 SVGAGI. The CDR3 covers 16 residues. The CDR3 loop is CVSGLRQFANTGELFF. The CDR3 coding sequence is TGTGTCAGCGGCCTCCGACAGTTCGCGAATACCGGGGAACTGTTTTTT.

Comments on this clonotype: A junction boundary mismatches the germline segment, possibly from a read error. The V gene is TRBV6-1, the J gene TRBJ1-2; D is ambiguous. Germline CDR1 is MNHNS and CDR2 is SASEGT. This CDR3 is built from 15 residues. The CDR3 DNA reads TGTGCCAGCGTCTTCAAACCGGAAGATAACTATGGCTACATCTTC. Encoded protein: CASVFKPEDNYGYIF.

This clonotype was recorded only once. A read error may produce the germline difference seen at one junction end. CDR3 nucleotide sequence: TGTGCCAGCAACTTAGCTGGGGACAATGAGCAGTTCTTC. Its protein product is CASNLAGDNEQFF. The chain uses TRBV11-3 and TRBJ2-1; unclear D gene. CDR3 length equals 13 residues. Germline loops: CDR1 SGHNT, CDR2 YENEEA. The variable domain in full, completed from reference TRBV11-3 and TRBJ2-1, reads EAGVVQSPRYKIIEKKQPVAFWCNPISGHNTLYWYLQNLGQGPELLIRYENEEAVDDSQLPKDRFSAERLKGVDSTLKIQPAELGDSAVYLCASNLAGDNEQFFGPGTRLTVL.

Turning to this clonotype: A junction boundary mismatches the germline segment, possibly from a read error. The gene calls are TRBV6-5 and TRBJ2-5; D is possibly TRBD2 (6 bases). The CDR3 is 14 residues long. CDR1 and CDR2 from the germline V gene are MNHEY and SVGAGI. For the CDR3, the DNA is TGTGTCAGCAGCCAAACAAGGGCGGGGGAGACCCAGTACTTC. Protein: CVSSQTRAGETQYF.

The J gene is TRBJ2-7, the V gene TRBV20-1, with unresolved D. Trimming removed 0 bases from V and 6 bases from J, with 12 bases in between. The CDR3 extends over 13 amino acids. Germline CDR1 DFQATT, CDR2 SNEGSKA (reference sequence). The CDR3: CSARDAVYAEQYF. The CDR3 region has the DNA TGCAGTGCTAGAGATGCGGTGTACGCCGAGCAGTACTTC.

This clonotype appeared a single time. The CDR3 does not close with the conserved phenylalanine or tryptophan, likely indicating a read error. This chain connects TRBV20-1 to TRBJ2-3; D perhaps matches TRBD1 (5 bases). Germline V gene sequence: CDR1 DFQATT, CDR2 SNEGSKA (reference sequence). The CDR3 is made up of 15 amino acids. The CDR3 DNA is TGCAGTGCTAGAGATCCAGGACAAGTCACAGATATGCAGTATTTA. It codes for CSARDPGQVTDMQYL.

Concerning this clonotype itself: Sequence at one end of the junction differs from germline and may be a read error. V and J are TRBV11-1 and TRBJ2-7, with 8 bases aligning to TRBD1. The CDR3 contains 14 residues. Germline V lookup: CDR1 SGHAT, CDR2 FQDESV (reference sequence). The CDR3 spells CASSRWDRSYEQNF. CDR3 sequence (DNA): TGTGCCAGCAGCCGCTGGGACAGGTCCTACGAGCAGAACTTC.

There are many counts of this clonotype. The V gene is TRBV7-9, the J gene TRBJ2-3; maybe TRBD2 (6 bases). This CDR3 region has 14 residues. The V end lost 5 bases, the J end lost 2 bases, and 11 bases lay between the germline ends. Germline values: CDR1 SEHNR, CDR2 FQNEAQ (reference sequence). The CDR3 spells CASSPGGATDTQYF. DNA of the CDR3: TGTGCCAGCAGCCCGGGCGGGGCCACAGATACGCAGTATTTT.

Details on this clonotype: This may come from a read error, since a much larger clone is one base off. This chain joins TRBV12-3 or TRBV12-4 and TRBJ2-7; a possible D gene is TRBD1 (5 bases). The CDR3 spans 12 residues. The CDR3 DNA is TGTTCCAGCAGTTTAGACAGTTGCGAGCAGTACTTC. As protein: CSSSLDSCEQYF.